What follows describes a single T cell receptor beta chain. What this receptor recognizes is not known. Base qualities were left out, and no much larger clone turns up one base away. The sample is drawn from a study of blood T cell repertoires in COVID-19 (dated by TCRdb to between 2020 and 2021). In the study overall: Samples from collaborators originated in the United States, Italy and Spain and spanned both the acute and convalescent phases of COVID-19. The material from the prospective study consisted of cDNA or gDNA derived from T cells, B-cell-depleted T cells, or PBMCs. The dataset comprised deeply sampled blood TCRbeta repertoires from subjects exposed to, actively infected with, or recovered from COVID-19. The repertoires were made available in a free public database intended to serve as a resource for research on the immune response to SARS-CoV-2. Samples were obtained from the ongoing ImmuneRACE study (first 160 participants) and from some 1,300 subjects provided by 6 global collaborators. Sample metadata almost always included a de-identified subject ID, COVID-19 status, age in years and sex. HLA class I and class II types, where available, came from metadata supplied by the sample provider rather than from assay-based typing.

The immunoSEQ Assay, a bias-controlled multiplex PCR, was used to amplify TCRbeta CDR3 regions from genomic DNA. As for the original processing: The number of nucleated cells in each sample was estimated from the amplification of reference gene primers within the assay. To quantify the absolute abundance of each unique TCRbeta CDR3 rearrangement, sequence reads were collapsed and filtered. For each sample, productive Simpson clonality was calculated as the square root of Simpson's diversity index across productive rearrangements. TCRdb obtained this table from immuneACCESS and retained in-frame rearrangements with V and J assigned. These tables miss some clones; where compared with another copy, unresolved V genes account for less than half of the shortfall, and the remainder is unexplained. V, J and clone size reflect that table, while D and trimming were determined from the DNA. This sample has about 120,000 clones in its table, and 75% to 90% of those were observed once. The ten largest clones represent 25% to 35% of the sample.

Broad study findings and their caveats: How much clinical and demographic metadata was included differed by source and by participant, and the metadata was provided uncurated.

V ends up 8 bases short and J 5 bases short, with an unmatched junction base count of 8. CDR1 and CDR2 were assigned from the germline V gene as SGDLS and YYNGEE. Including the terminal cysteine and phenylalanine, the CDR3 comprises 14 residues. Left in the record is the CDR3 DNA by itself, 42 bases read in frame from the first base. The collaborating institutions used their own protocols to collect whole blood in K2EDTA tubes. For TCRbeta analysis, collaborators shipped samples as frozen whole blood, isolated PBMCs, or DNA extracted from either of those sample types. The sample comprised peripheral blood. The rearranged chain carries TRBV9 and TRBJ2-3; TRBD2 fits 10 bases in the junction. This TCR was sampled from a woman between 65 and 79 years old with acute or convalescent COVID-19. The sequence in DNA is TGTGCCAGGCGGAGCGGGGGGGCTGGAGATACGCAGTATTTT. It is translated as CARRSGGAGDTQYF.